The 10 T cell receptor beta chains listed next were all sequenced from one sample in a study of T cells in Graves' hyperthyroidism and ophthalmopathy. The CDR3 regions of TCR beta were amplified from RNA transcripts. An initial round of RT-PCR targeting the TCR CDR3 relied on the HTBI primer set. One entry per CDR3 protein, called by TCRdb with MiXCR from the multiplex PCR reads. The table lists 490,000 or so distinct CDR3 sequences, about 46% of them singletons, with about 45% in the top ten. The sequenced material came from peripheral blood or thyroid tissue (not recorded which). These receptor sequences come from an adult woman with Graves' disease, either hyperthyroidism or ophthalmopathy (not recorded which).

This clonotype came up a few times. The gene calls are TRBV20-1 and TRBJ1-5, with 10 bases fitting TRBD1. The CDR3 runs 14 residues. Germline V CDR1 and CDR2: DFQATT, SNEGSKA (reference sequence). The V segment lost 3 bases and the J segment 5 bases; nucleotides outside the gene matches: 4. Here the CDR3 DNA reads TGCAGTGCTAGTGCCGGACAGGGGGATCAGCCCCAGCATTTT. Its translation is CSASAGQGDQPQHF.

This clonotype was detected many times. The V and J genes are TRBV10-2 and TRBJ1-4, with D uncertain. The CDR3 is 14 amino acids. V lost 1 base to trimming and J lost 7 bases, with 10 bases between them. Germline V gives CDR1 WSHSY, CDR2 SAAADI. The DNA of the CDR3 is TGCGCCAGCAGTGAGTTGGATAACGGTGAAAAACTGTTTTTT. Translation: CASSELDNGEKLFF.

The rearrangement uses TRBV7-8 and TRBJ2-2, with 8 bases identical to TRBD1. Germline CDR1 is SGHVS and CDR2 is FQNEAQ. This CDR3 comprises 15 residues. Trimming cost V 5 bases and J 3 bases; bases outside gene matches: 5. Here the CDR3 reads CASSTRTGYTGELFF. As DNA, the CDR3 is TGTGCCAGCAGCACGCGGACAGGGTACACCGGGGAGCTGTTTTTT.

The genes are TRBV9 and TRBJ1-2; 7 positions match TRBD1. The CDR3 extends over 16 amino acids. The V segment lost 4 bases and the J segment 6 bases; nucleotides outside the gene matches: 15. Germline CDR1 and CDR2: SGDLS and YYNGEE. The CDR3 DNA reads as TGTGCCAGCAGCACCGAGACAGGGACTTACACTCATGGCTACACCTTC. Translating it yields CASSTETGTYTHGYTF.

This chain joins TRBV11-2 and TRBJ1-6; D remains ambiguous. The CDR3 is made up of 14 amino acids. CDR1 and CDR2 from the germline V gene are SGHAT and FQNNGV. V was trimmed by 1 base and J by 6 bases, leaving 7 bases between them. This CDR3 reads CASSLGHGNSPLHF. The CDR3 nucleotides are TGTGCCAGCAGCTTAGGCCACGGTAATTCACCCCTCCACTTT.

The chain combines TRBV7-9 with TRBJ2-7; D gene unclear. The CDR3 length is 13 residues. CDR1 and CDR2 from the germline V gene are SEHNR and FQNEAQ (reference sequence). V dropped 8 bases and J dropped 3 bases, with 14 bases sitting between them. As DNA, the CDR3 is TGTGCCAGCGGAAGGGCCCCAAACTACGAGCAGTACTTC. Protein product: CASGRAPNYEQYF.

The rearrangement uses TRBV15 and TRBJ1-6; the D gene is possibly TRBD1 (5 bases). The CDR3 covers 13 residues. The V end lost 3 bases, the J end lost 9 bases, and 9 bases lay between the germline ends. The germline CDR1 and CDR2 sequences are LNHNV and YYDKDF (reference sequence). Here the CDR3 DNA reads TGTGCCACCAGCAGCAGGGCTTTTTCACCCCTCCACTTT. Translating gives CATSSRAFSPLHF.

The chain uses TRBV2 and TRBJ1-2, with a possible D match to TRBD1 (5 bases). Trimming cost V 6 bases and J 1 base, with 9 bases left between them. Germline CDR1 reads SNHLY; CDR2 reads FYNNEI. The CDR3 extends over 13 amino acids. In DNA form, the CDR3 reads TGTGCCAGCAGCAGGACACATAACTATGGCTACACCTTC. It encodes CASSRTHNYGYTF.

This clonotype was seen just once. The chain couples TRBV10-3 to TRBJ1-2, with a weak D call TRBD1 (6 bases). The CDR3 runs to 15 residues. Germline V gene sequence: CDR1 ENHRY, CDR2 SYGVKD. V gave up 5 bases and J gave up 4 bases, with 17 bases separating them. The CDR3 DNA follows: TGTGCCATCAGTCCGACAGGTCTGACGACCTATGGCTACACCTTC. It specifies CAISPTGLTTYGYTF.

The chain's CDR3 is CASGEAGETQYF. The CDR3 DNA reads as TGTGCCAGCGGTGAAGCGGGGGAGACCCAGTACTTC. The V and J genes are TRBV7-2 and TRBJ2-5, with TRBD2 matching 7 bases. Looked up from germline, CDR1 is SGHTA and CDR2 is FQGNSA. The trim removed 8 bases at V and 5 bases at J, leaving 5 bases unmatched. This CDR3 is 12 amino acids long. Combining the CDR3 with reference TRBV7-2 and TRBJ2-5 gives the whole variable domain GAGVSQSPSNKVTEKGKDVELRCDPISGHTALYWYRQSLGQGLEFLIYFQGNSAPDKSGLPSDRFSAERTGGSVSTLTIQRTQQEDSAVYLCASGEAGETQYFGPGTRLLVL.